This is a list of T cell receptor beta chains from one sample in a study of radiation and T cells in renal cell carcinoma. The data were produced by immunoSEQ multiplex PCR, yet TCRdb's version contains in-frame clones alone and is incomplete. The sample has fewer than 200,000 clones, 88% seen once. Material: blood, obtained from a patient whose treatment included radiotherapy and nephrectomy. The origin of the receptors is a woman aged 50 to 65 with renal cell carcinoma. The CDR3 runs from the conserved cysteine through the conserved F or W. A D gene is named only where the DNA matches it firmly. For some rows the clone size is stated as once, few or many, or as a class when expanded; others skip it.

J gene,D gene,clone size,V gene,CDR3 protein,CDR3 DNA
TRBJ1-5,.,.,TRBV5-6,CASTKRGNYNQPQHF,TGTGCCAGCACCAAAAGGGGAAACTACAATCAGCCCCAGCATTTT
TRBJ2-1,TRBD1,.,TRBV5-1,CASSPEGQSAGEQFF,TGCGCCAGCAGCCCCGAGGGACAGTCGGCTGGTGAGCAGTTCTTC
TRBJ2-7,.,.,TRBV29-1,CGVEGVKPYEQYF,TGCGGCGTTGAAGGGGTAAAACCCTACGAGCAGTACTTC
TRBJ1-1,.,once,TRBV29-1,CSVEPEGVGTEAFF,TGCAGCGTTGAACCGGAAGGGGTAGGTACTGAAGCTTTCTTT
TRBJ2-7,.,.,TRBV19,CASRPTGRDEQYF,TGTGCCAGTAGGCCGACAGGGAGGGACGAGCAGTACTTC
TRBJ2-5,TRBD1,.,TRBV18,CASSLQGPETQYF,TGTGCCAGCTCACTACAGGGGCCAGAGACCCAGTACTTC
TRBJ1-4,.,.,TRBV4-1,CASSQGRAGPNEKLFF,TGCGCCAGCAGCCAAGGGAGGGCAGGGCCTAATGAAAAACTGTTTTTT
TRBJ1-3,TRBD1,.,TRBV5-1,CASRIDRGPGNTIYF,TGCGCCAGCAGAATCGACAGGGGGCCTGGAAACACCATATATTTT
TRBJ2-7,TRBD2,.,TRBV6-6,CASSTQRGGEQYF,TGTGCCAGCTCCACCCAGCGGGGAGGCGAGCAGTACTTC
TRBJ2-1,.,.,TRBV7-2,CASSLNGGDEQFF,TGTGCCAGCAGCTTAAACGGGGGAGATGAGCAGTTCTTC
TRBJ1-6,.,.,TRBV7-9,CASSAGGGIGSPLHF,TGTGCCAGCAGCGCCGGAGGGGGGATAGGTTCACCCCTCCACTTT
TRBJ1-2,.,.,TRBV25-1,CASSEFKGPTGGYTF,TGTGCCAGCAGTGAATTTAAAGGGCCCACCGGAGGCTACACCTTC
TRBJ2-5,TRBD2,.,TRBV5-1,CASSLVASGGKETQYF,TGCGCCAGCAGCTTGGTCGCTAGCGGGGGAAAAGAGACCCAGTACTTC
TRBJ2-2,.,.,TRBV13,CASSLKAENTGELFF,TGTGCCAGCAGCCTAAAGGCCGAGAACACCGGGGAGCTGTTTTTT
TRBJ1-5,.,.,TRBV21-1,CASSKVTVQPQHF,TGTGCCAGCAGCAAAGTTACGGTTCAGCCCCAGCATTTT
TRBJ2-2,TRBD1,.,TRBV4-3,CASSHGQGDTGELFF,TGCGCCAGCAGCCATGGACAGGGGGATACCGGGGAGCTGTTTTTT
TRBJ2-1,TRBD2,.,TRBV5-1,CASTSGRGQFEQFF,TGCGCCAGCACCTCCGGGAGGGGACAATTTGAGCAGTTCTTC
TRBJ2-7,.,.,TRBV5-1,CASSLEGNVAYEQYF,TGCGCCAGCAGCTTGGAGGGTAATGTTGCCTACGAGCAGTACTTC
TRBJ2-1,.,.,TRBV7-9,CASSFGGPNEQFF,TGTGCCAGCAGCTTCGGGGGACCCAATGAGCAGTTCTTC
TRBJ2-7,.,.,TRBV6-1,CASSEWDGSYEQYF,TGTGCCAGCAGTGAATGGGACGGGAGCTACGAGCAGTACTTC
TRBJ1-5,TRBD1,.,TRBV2,CASSGQGYQPQHF,TGTGCCAGCAGCGGACAGGGGTACCAGCCCCAGCATTTT
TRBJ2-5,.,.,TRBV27,CASSLQGSQETQYF,TGTGCCAGCAGTTTACAGGGTAGCCAAGAGACCCAGTACTTC
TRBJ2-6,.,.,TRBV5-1,CASSLKGGPTGANVLTF,TGCGCCAGCAGCTTGAAGGGGGGGCCGACTGGGGCCAACGTCCTGACTTTC
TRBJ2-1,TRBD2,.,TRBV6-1,CASSEKALGLAGGSSYNEQFF,TGTGCCAGCAGTGAAAAGGCCCTAGGGCTAGCGGGGGGTAGCTCCTACAATGAGCAGTTCTTC
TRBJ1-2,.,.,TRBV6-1,CASSAGQFYGYTF,TGTGCCAGCAGCGCAGGACAGTTTTATGGCTACACCTTC
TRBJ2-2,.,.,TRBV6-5,CASSYSGRTGELFF,TGTGCCAGCAGTTACTCGGGACGAACCGGGGAGCTGTTTTTT
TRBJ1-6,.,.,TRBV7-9,CASSLVRGGNSPLHF,TGTGCCAGCAGCTTGGTAAGGGGAGGGAATTCACCCCTCCACTTT
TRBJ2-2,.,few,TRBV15,CATSRDRLATGELFF,TGTGCCACCAGCAGAGATCGGCTAGCGACCGGGGAGCTGTTTTTT
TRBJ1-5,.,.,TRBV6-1,CASSEGGGNQPQHF,TGTGCCAGCAGTGAAGGTGGGGGTAATCAGCCCCAGCATTTT
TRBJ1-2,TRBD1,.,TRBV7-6,CASSRYTTGGYGYTF,TGTGCCAGCAGCCGTTATACCACAGGGGGCTATGGCTACACCTTC
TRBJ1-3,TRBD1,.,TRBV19,CASSTPGQRSGNTIYF,TGTGCCAGTAGTACGCCGGGACAGCGCTCTGGAAACACCATATATTTT
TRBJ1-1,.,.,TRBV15,CATSRDRAGSEAFF,TGTGCCACCAGCAGAGATCGGGCCGGGTCTGAAGCTTTCTTT
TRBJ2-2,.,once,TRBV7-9,CASSPPEGAEAGELFF,TGTGCCAGCAGCCCCCCTGAAGGGGCAGAGGCCGGGGAGCTGTTTTTT
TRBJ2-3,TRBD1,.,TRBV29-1,CSPRTGGDADTQYF,TGCAGCCCCCGGACAGGGGGGGACGCAGATACGCAGTATTTT
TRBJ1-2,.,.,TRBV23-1,CAIKRAQLGYTF,TGCGCGATCAAAAGGGCACAACTTGGCTACACCTTC
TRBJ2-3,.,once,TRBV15,CATSRDRLLTDTQYF,TGTGCCACCAGCAGAGATAGGCTTCTCACAGATACGCAGTATTTT
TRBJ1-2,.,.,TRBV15,CATSRDGSYGYTF,TGTGCCACCAGCAGAGACGGATCCTATGGCTACACCTTC
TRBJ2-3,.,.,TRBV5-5,CASSLREFTDTQYF,TGTGCCAGCAGCTTGAGAGAGTTCACAGATACGCAGTATTTT
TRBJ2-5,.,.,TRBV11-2,CASSSSWGETQYF,TGTGCCAGCAGCTCCTCGTGGGGGGAGACCCAGTACTTC
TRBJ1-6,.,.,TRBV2,CASTRDAQISPLHF,TGTGCCAGCACCCGGGACGCCCAAATTTCACCCCTCCACTTT
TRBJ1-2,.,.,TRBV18,CASSPDTTYGYTF,TGTGCCAGCTCACCAGATACCACCTATGGCTACACCTTC
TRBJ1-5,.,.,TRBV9,CASSDGPNQPQHF,TGTGCCAGCAGCGATGGGCCAAATCAGCCCCAGCATTTT
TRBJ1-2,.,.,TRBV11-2,CASSLEGDGYTF,TGTGCCAGCAGCTTAGAGGGGGACGGCTACACCTTC
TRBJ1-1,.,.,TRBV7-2,CASSEMTEAFF,TGTGCCAGCAGCGAAATGACTGAAGCTTTCTTT
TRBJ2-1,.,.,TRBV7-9,CASSLGVADLYNEQFF,TGTGCCAGCAGCTTAGGAGTAGCGGATTTATACAATGAGCAGTTCTTC
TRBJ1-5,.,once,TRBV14,CASSQLRGPNQPQHF,TGTGCCAGCAGCCAGCTCCGGGGCCCGAATCAGCCCCAGCATTTT
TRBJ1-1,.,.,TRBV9,CASTPPGGRGEAFF,TGTGCCAGCACCCCTCCGGGGGGGAGGGGTGAAGCTTTCTTT
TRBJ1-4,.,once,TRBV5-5,CASSLAGPHANEKLFF,TGTGCCAGCAGCTTGGCCGGCCCGCATGCTAATGAAAAACTGTTTTTT
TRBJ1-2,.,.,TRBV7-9,CASSLTGIGGRWSGYTF,TGTGCCAGCAGCTTAACAGGGATCGGAGGAAGGTGGTCTGGCTACACCTTC
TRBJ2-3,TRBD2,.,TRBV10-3,CAISVGLAGTDTQYF,TGTGCCATCAGCGTGGGACTAGCGGGGACAGATACGCAGTATTTT
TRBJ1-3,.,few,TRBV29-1,CSVEETGGNTIYF,TGCAGCGTTGAAGAGACAGGTGGAAACACCATATATTTT
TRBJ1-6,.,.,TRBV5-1,CASSLETGNSPLHF,TGCGCCAGCAGCTTGGAGACGGGTAATTCACCCCTCCACTTT
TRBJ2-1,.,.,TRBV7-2,CASSLSAGVYNEQFF,TGTGCCAGCAGCTTATCAGCGGGTGTCTACAATGAGCAGTTCTTC
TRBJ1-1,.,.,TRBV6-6,CATYRAVNTEAFF,TGTGCCACCTACAGGGCTGTGAACACTGAAGCTTTCTTT
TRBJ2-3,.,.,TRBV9,CASSVHRGSTDTQYF,TGTGCCAGCAGCGTACACCGGGGCAGCACAGATACGCAGTATTTT
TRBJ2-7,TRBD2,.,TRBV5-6,CASSLDLAGFGEQYF,TGTGCCAGCAGCTTGGACTTAGCGGGGTTTGGAGAGCAGTACTTC
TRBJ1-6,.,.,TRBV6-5,CASSYSGGLSPLHF,TGTGCCAGCAGTTACTCGGGGGGGCTATCACCCCTCCACTTT
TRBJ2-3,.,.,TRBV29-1,CSASRGAPTDTQYF,TGCAGCGCTAGCCGGGGGGCGCCCACAGATACGCAGTATTTT
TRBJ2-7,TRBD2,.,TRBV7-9,CASSPNGLAGGRDSHEQYF,TGTGCCAGCAGCCCTAACGGCCTAGCGGGGGGCCGCGACAGCCACGAGCAGTACTTC
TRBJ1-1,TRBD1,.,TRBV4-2,CASSQAITGGTEAFF,TGTGCCAGCAGCCAGGCCATTACAGGGGGCACTGAAGCTTTCTTT